The sequence of this TCR beta chain was determined in a study of T cell repertoires in cytomegalovirus infection (dated by TCRdb to between 2018 and 2020). Broadly, across the study: The peptide stimulations were aimed at well-studied HLA-B-restricted epitopes as well as recently identified HLA-C-restricted CMV epitopes, whose presentation resists viral immunomodulation. The HLA type of each donor mattered for the analysis, because public TCR beta signatures pointed to carriage of CMV infection along with the matching HLA type.

The treatment or condition label of this sample denotes: in vitro stimulation with specific CMV peptide epitopes to enrich CMV-specific T cells. Reads for this sample came from an Illumina HiSeq 1500. Through fastp at Q25 and MiXCR, TCRdb rebuilt clones from the public reads, retaining in-frame beta chains. All rows with the same CDR3 protein become a single entry with the most common DNA and genes. The sample profile shows roughly 920,000 distinct CDR3 sequences; about a third of them were found once. The leading ten clones occupy 13% of the sample. Taken from cysteine to phenylalanine, the CDR3 has 17 residues. Just CDR3 DNA is preserved here, 51 bases in frame from base 1. As encoded in the germline V gene (reference sequence), CDR1 is LNHDA while CDR2 is SQIVND. Here V drops 4 bases and J drops 4 bases, and the junction holds 13 bases not matched to any gene. As concerns this clonotype: It lacks a known antigen. The record has no base qualities; no much larger clone is one base away.

Results and caveats for the whole study, not just this receptor: In the ex vivo response, HLA-C-restricted CMV-specific TCR beta clonotypes were dominant, and in two of eight donors the single most frequent clonotype came from this HLA-C-restricted group. In both this cohort and an independent roughly 330-donor cohort, the cumulative frequency of public TCR beta family members distinguished carriers of CMV infection plus the relevant HLA type.

The starting material was cultured CD8+ T cells from PBMCs, obtained from culture after CMV antigen stimulation. The sequence came from a human donor in good health (CMV status not recorded). Some clones in this sample may be carry-over from other donors' samples. The rearrangement combines TRBV19 with TRBJ1-5, and TRBD1 aligns with 7 junction nucleotides. Here is the DNA: TGTGCCAGTAGTACGCGGGACAGCGACCTTTGGAATCAGCCCCAGCATTTT. It translates as CASSTRDSDLWNQPQHF.